Listed here are 3 T cell receptor beta chains from one sample, sequenced in a study of blood T cell repertoires in COVID-19. Generated by immunoSEQ multiplex PCR, the TCRdb table keeps only in-frame clones and is missing some. The sample has around 170,000 clones, approximately 80% seen once. What was sequenced was peripheral blood. These receptors were obtained from a human donor in a cohort sampled during active COVID-19.

The genes are TRBV6-2 or TRBV6-3 and TRBJ2-1, with 8 bases lining up with TRBD2. The germline CDR1 and CDR2 sequences are MNHEY and SVGEGT. The CDR3 extends over 15 amino acids. V shed 2 bases, J shed 4 bases, and the junction held 4 bases outside the gene matches. CDR3: CASSYGPGGYNEQFF. The CDR3 DNA sequence: TGTGCCAGCAGTTACGGTCCGGGAGGGTACAATGAGCAGTTCTTC.

V gene TRBV19 combines with J gene TRBJ1-2, with TRBD1 matching over 7 bases. The CDR3 has 14 amino acids. The ends lost 6 bases at V and 2 bases at J; junction bases unmatched: 6. Germline lookup yields CDR1 LNHDA and CDR2 SQIVND (reference sequence). CDR3: CASSFGTENYGYTF. The CDR3 region has the DNA TGTGCCAGTAGCTTCGGGACAGAAAACTATGGCTACACCTTC.

The V gene is TRBV5-1, the J gene TRBJ2-7; 15 bases agree with TRBD2. The CDR3 covers 18 residues. Per the germline V gene, CDR1 is SGHRS and CDR2 is YFSETQ. The J segment lost 6 bases and the V segment lost 4 bases, leaving 14 bases of the junction unmatched. The CDR3 region is CASSAAGGTSGRLREQYF. CDR3 coding DNA: TGCGCCAGCAGCGCCGCGGGGGGGACTAGCGGGAGGCTACGCGAGCAGTACTTC.